Described below is a single TCR beta chain sequence and its context. The antigen is not known. The sample originates from a study of T cell responses to AZD1222 COVID-19 vaccine. Sequenced by immunoSEQ multiplex PCR; TCRdb stores in-frame clones only, minus some. The table records about 75,000 clones, 80% to 90% of them present only once. Study outcomes and limitations: Repertoires were collected only later (after the peak T cell response had occurred).

This CDR3 contains 15 residues. Germline CDR1 LNHDA, CDR2 SQIVND (reference sequence). V trimming: 6 bases; J trimming: 10 bases; junction bases outside the gene matches: 14. The sequencing here drew on peripheral blood, taken 28 days after the second AZD1222 dose. This sequence originates from an adult who received the AZD1222 COVID-19 vaccine. The chain joins TRBV19 to TRBJ2-1; TRBD2 matches 8 bases. The CDR3 DNA sequence: TGTGCCAGTAGGCGCGAACTACGGGGGGGCCGCGAGCAGTTCTTC. Translation gives CASRRELRGGREQFF.